The 15 T cell receptor beta chains below were found in one sample sequenced in a study of T cell responses to AZD1222 COVID-19 vaccine. Sequencing used immunoSEQ multiplex PCR; TCRdb keeps in-frame clones, though not all of them. The sample consists of 150,000 to 200,000 clones, 94% of them appearing once. Sequenced material: peripheral blood, taken on day 0 of AZD1222 vaccination. These receptor sequences come from an adult in good health.

The chain employs TRBV6-4 and TRBJ1-5, with 12 bases that match TRBD1. Germline V gives CDR1 MRHNA, CDR2 SNTAGT. The CDR3 length is 15 residues. V shed 3 bases and J 7 bases; nucleotides not matched to a gene: 4. The CDR3 spells CASSEGTGGGQPQHF. The CDR3 region has the DNA TGTGCCAGCAGTGAGGGGACAGGGGGCGGGCAGCCCCAGCATTTT.

The chain has TRBV25-1 and TRBJ2-2, with unresolved D. Germline V CDR1 and CDR2: MGHDK, SYGVNS. The CDR3 has 12 residues. The germline V and J ends were trimmed by 7 bases and 5 bases, with 8 bases remaining between them. CDR3 region: CASNTWTGELFF. The CDR3 nucleotides are TGTGCCAGCAATACCTGGACCGGGGAGCTGTTTTTT.

J is TRBJ2-1 and V is TRBV19; TRBD2 matches at 11 bases. V lost 3 bases to trimming and J lost 0 bases; unmatched junction nucleotides: 10. The CDR3 runs 19 residues. CDR1 is LNHDA, CDR2 SQIVND, per germline (reference sequence). The CDR3 region has the DNA TGTGCCAGTAGTATTCAGCGACTAGCGGGACTCGTCTCCTACAATGAGCAGTTCTTC. Its translation is CASSIQRLAGLVSYNEQFF.

The rearrangement links TRBV3-1 (or the pseudogene TRBV3-2) to TRBJ2-1; D possibly corresponds to TRBD2 (5 bases). This CDR3 is 14 amino acids long. V lost 5 bases and J 9 bases, leaving 17 bases between the germline ends. Germline V lookup: CDR1 LGHDT, CDR2 YNNKEL (reference sequence). CDR3 sequence reads: CASSYLANNGEQFF. The CDR3 bases are TGTGCCAGCAGCTACCTAGCCAACAATGGTGAGCAGTTCTTC.

The CDR3 protein is CASSLVASEGAGYTF. The DNA for the CDR3 is TGCGCCAGCAGCTTGGTGGCATCCGAGGGGGCTGGCTACACCTTC. The rearrangement joins TRBV5-1 to TRBJ1-2; 7 bases fit TRBD1. There are 15 residues in the CDR3. The ends lost 0 bases at V and 7 bases at J; junction bases unmatched: 9. From germline, CDR1 is SGHRS and CDR2 YFSETQ.

V and J are TRBV29-1 and TRBJ2-5, with D perhaps TRBD2 (6 bases). The CDR3 has 14 amino acids. V was cut by 4 bases and J by 2 bases, with 14 bases left in between. Germline CDR1 and CDR2: SQVTM and ANQGSEA. The CDR3, as DNA: TGCAGCGTTGCCCCGACGGGGGTACAAGAGACCCAGTACTTC. Protein product: CSVAPTGVQETQYF.

This clone was seen a single time. The V gene is TRBV7-8, the J gene TRBJ2-1; 10 nucleotides align to TRBD2. Germline CDR1 and CDR2: SGHVS and FQNEAQ. Trimming removed 6 bases from V and 2 bases from J; junction bases left unmatched: 4. The CDR3 has 15 amino acids. The CDR3 sequence is CASRHLAGAYNEQFF. Written as DNA, the CDR3 is TGTGCCAGCAGACACCTAGCGGGAGCCTACAATGAGCAGTTCTTC. Complete variable domain (other parts from reference TRBV7-8 and TRBJ2-1): GAGVSQSPRYKVAKRGQDVALRCDPISGHVSLFWYQQALGQGPEFLTYFQNEAQLDKSGLPSDRFFAERPEGSVSTLKIQRTQQEDSAVYLCASRHLAGAYNEQFFGPGTRLTVL.

The chain recombines TRBV5-1 with TRBJ2-7; TRBD1 matches at 8 bases. V lost 4 bases to trimming and J lost 6 bases; unmatched junction nucleotides: 6. The CDR3 length is 13 residues. The V gene's germline CDR1 is SGHRS and CDR2 YFSETQ. In DNA, the CDR3 is TGCGCCAGCAGCCTGGAAACAGGGGGCGAGCAGTACTTC. This encodes CASSLETGGEQYF.

This chain joins TRBV5-4 and TRBJ2-5; tentatively, D is TRBD1 (6 bases). Per germline, CDR1 SGHNT and CDR2 YYREEE (reference sequence). Trimming cost V 4 bases and J 2 bases, with 12 bases left between them. The CDR3 contains 14 residues. The CDR3 coding sequence is TGTGCCAGCAGCCCCGGACAGAAACAAGAGACCCAGTACTTC. As protein: CASSPGQKQETQYF.

The rearrangement joins TRBV28 to TRBJ2-2, with 10 bases identical to TRBD1. The CDR3 consists of 17 residues. The junction had 8 bases not matched to a gene; V was cut back by 6 bases and J by 1 base. Germline lookup yields CDR1 MDHEN and CDR2 SYDVKM. Here the CDR3 DNA reads TGTGCCAGCAGCTCCGGGACAGGGGTTGGGAACACCGGGGAGCTGTTTTTT. Amino acid sequence: CASSSGTGVGNTGELFF.

V usage is TRBV19 and J usage is TRBJ2-1; no clear D gene. This CDR3 spans 11 amino acids. CDR1 and CDR2 (germline): LNHDA, SQIVND (reference sequence). V dropped 6 bases and J dropped 7 bases, with 7 bases sitting between them. The CDR3 DNA sequence: TGTGCCAGTAGAAATCTGAATGAGCAGTTCTTC. It codes for CASRNLNEQFF.

The chain is built from TRBV10-3 and TRBJ1-2, with 7 bases identical to TRBD1. The J segment lost 9 bases and the V segment lost 4 bases, leaving 8 bases of the junction unmatched. Germline CDR1 is ENHRY and CDR2 is SYGVKD. CDR3 length equals 13 residues. The CDR3 DNA reads TGTGCCATCAGTGTTCTCCAGGGGGAGAGCTACACCTTC. Amino acid sequence: CAISVLQGESYTF.

Concerning this clone itself: This sample also contains other DNA sequences that code for the same CDR3. The chain couples TRBV28 to TRBJ1-5, with D tentatively TRBD1 (6 bases). Germline loops: CDR1 MDHEN, CDR2 SYDVKM. This CDR3 region has 14 residues. Trimming cost V 3 bases and J 1 base, with 7 bases left between them. The CDR3 coding sequence is TGTGCCAGCAGTTTTCAGGGGAGCAATCAGCCCCAGCATTTT. Its protein product is CASSFQGSNQPQHF.

V gene TRBV4-2 combines with J gene TRBJ2-3, with D unresolved. Trimming stripped 4 bases from V and 0 bases from J, with 17 bases between. Germline V gene data show CDR1 as LGHNA and CDR2 as YNFKEQ. The CDR3 extends over 17 amino acids. The DNA of the CDR3 is TGTGCCAGCAGCCCTCTGGGCGGACCGACTAGCACAGATACGCAGTATTTT. Amino acid sequence: CASSPLGGPTSTDTQYF.

V gene TRBV6-5 combines with J gene TRBJ2-1; D uncertain. Germline CDR1 reads MNHEY; CDR2 reads SVGAGI. V lost 4 bases and J 2 bases, leaving 9 bases between the germline ends. The CDR3 loop spans 14 amino acids. In DNA, the CDR3 is TGTGCCAGCAGTTCAGGCGGCCCCTACAATGAGCAGTTCTTC. Amino acid sequence: CASSSGGPYNEQFF.